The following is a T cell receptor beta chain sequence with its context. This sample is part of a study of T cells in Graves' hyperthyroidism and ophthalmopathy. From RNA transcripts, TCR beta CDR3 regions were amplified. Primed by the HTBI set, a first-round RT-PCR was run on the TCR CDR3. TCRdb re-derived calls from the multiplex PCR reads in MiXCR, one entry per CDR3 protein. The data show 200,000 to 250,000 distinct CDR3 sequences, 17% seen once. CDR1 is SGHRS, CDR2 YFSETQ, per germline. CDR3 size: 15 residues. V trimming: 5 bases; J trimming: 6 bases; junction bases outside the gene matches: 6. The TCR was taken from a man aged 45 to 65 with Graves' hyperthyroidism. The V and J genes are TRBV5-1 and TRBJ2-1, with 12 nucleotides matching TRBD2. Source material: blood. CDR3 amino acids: CASRPRLAGANEQFF. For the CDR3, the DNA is TGCGCCAGCAGACCCCGACTAGCGGGAGCCAATGAGCAGTTCTTC.